This TCR beta chain was obtained from a study of blood T cells in healthy people across ages. The study's findings and limits: Roughly linear age-related decline in beta diversity appeared, significant by age about 37.

Regarding this clonotype: The antigen is unknown.

The CDR3 covers 14 residues. J lost 5 bases, V lost 6 bases, and 9 bases had no gene match. Per the germline V gene, CDR1 is MGHRA and CDR2 is YSYEKL. Primers used in a second PCR of about 6 to 11 cycles were a sample-barcoded 5' primer and a J-beta primer mix. The authors tagged each cDNA molecule using a template-switch adaptor with 12 random nucleotides. TCRdb itself ran the 5' RACE reads through MiXCR, one entry per CDR3 protein. The profile shows some 640,000 distinct CDR3 sequences, about half of them singletons. Every donor gave around 10 milliliters of peripheral blood. Isolating PBMCs gave at least 6 million of these cells per sample.

The chain combines TRBV4-1 with TRBJ1-2, with TRBD1 matching over 7 bases. The sample taken for sequencing was blood. The TCR sequence derives from a woman in her sixties or seventies in good health. CDR3 sequence reads: CASSLRGDEYGYTF. CDR3 bases: TGCGCCAGCAGTCTCAGGGGGGATGAATATGGCTACACCTTC.